This T cell receptor beta chain was obtained from a study of Ad26.COV2.S vaccination and SARS-CoV-2 variants. General study results and limits: Responses of spike-specific T cells (both CD8+ and CD4+) reportedly showed substantial breadth after vaccination. Vaccine recipients posted higher spike-specific TCR breadth than their placebo counterparts.

Only in-frame clones appear in the TCRdb table, and some are missing; sequencing was by immunoSEQ multiplex PCR. This sample has 380,000 or so clones, with around nine tenths found just once. The V gene end was trimmed by 3 bases and the J gene end by 1 base; junction bases not matched to a gene: 4. Germline V gives CDR1 LNHDA, CDR2 SQIVND (reference sequence). The CDR3 has 15 residues. The treatment: some 19 received Ad26.COV2.S at low or high dose, single or two shots; roughly five received placebo; per-sample allocation not given. Samples were taken on day 63 after the first vaccine or placebo injection. Details on this clone: Antigen unknown.

The source is a person aged 18-60 years who received the Ad26.COV2.S COVID-19 vaccine or a placebo. This material consisted of peripheral blood, taken in a trial of Ad26.COV2.S vaccine versus placebo. This rearrangement joins TRBV19 to TRBJ1-1, with 8 bases matching TRBD1. The chain's CDR3 is CASSIRTGPNTEAFF. The CDR3 DNA reads TGTGCCAGTAGTATCAGGACAGGGCCGAACACTGAAGCTTTCTTT.